The entry below gives a single T cell receptor (beta chain) sequence along with its context. No antigen is known for it. These data originate in a study of T cell responses to AZD1222 COVID-19 vaccine. Broader study findings: Epitopes outside B.1.351 and B.1.1.7 mutated regions reportedly drew nearly half of spike TCRs. Distributed over spike, vaccine-associated CD4 TCRs predominated at 160-218 and 743-854. Repertoire sampling occurred only after the peak T cell response. Spike-specific TCR repertoires showed rising breadth and depth after two AZD1222 doses.

Repertoires were generated with immunoSEQ multiplex PCR, while TCRdb's copy carries only in-frame clones and drops some. The data hold 150,000 to 200,000 clones, with roughly 92% observed a single time. This CDR3 contains 16 residues. CDR1 and CDR2 from the germline V gene are SGHNT and YYREEE (reference sequence). V lost 0 bases and J lost 2; bases outside the gene matches: 7. The genes are TRBV5-4 and TRBJ2-7; 8 nucleotides agree with TRBD1. The material was peripheral blood, obtained on day 0 of AZD1222 vaccination. The sequence was collected from an adult in good health. CDR3 loop: CASSLASAGGPYEQYF. The DNA for the CDR3 is TGTGCCAGCAGCTTGGCCTCAGCAGGGGGCCCCTACGAGCAGTACTTC.